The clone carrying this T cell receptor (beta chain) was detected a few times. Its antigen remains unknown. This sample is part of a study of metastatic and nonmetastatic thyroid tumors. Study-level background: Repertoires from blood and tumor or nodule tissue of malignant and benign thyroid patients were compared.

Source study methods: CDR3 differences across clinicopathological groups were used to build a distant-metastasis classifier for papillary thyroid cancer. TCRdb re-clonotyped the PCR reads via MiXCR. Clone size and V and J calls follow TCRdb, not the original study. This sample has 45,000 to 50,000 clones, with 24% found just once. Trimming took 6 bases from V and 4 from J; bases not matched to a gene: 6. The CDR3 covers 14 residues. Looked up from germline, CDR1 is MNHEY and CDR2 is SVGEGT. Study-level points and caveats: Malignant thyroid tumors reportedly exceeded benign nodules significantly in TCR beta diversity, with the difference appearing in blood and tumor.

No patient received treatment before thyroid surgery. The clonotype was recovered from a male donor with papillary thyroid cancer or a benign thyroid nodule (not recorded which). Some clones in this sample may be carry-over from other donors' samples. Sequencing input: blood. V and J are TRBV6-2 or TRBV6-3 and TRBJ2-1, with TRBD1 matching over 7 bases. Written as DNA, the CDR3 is TGTGCCAGCAGCCTGGGACAGTATTACAATGAGCAGTTCTTC. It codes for CASSLGQYYNEQFF.